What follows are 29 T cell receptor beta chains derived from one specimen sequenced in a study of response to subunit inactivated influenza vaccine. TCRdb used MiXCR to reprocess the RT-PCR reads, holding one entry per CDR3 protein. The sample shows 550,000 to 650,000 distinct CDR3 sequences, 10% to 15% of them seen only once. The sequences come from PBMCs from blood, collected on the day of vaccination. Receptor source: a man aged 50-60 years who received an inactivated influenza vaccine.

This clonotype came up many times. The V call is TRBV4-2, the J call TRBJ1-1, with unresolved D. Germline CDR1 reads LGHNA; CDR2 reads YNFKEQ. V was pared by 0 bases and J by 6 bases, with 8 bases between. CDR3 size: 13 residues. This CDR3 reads CASSQEGRAEAFF. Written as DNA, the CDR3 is TGTGCCAGCAGCCAAGAGGGGAGGGCTGAAGCTTTCTTT.

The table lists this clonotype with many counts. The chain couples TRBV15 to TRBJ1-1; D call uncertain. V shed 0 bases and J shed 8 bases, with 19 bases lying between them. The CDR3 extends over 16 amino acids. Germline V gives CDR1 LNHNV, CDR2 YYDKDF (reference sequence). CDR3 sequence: CATSRDRSYEGPEAFF. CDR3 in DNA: TGTGCCACCAGCAGAGATAGGTCTTATGAGGGTCCGGAAGCTTTCTTT.

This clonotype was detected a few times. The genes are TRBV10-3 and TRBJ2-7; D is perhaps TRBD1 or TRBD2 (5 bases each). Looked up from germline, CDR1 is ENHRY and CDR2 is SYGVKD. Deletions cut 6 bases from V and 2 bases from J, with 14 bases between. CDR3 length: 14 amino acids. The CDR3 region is CAIRGTEETYEQYF. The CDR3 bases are TGTGCCATCAGAGGGACGGAGGAAACCTACGAGCAGTACTTC.

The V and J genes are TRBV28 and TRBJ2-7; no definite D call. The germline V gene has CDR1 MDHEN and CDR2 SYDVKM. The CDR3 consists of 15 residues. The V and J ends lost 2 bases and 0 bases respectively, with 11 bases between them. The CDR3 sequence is CASSLGVTDSYEQYF. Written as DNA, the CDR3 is TGTGCCAGCAGTTTAGGGGTCACAGACTCCTACGAGCAGTACTTC.

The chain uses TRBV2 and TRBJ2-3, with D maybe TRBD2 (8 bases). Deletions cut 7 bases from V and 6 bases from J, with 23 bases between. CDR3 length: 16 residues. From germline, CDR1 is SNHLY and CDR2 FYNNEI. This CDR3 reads CASIPGRGRGEDTQYF. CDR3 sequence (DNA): TGTGCCAGCATCCCTGGAAGGGGGCGGGGGGAGGATACGCAGTATTTT.

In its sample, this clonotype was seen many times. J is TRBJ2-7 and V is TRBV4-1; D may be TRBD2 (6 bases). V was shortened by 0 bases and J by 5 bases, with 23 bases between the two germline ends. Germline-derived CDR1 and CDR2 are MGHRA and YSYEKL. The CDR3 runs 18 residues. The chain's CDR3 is CASSQDFREPTFGNEQYF. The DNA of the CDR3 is TGCGCCAGCAGCCAAGATTTCCGGGAGCCTACCTTTGGGAACGAGCAGTACTTC.

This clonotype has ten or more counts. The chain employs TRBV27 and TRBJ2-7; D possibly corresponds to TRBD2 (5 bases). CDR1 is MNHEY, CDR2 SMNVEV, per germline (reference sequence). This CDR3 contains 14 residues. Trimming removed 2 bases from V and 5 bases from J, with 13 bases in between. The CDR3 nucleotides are TGTGCCAGCAGTTTAGCGGGTCGAGGCGACGAGCAGTACTTC. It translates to CASSLAGRGDEQYF.

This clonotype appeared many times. CDR3 DNA sequence: TGCGCCAGCAGCGGTGCGGATCACACAGATACGCAGTATTTT. It codes for CASSGADHTDTQYF. The chain carries TRBV5-1 and TRBJ2-3; D ambiguous. With 4 bases removed from V and 2 bases from J, the gap between germline ends came to 11 bases. CDR3 length equals 14 residues. Germline loops: CDR1 SGHRS, CDR2 YFSETQ.

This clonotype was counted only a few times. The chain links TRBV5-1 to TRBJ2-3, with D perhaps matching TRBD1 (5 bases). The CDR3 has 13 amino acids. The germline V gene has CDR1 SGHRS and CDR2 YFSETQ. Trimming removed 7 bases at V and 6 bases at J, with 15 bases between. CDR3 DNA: TGCGCCAGCGGCGCAGGGTCTGGGGATACGCAGTATTTT. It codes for CASGAGSGDTQYF.

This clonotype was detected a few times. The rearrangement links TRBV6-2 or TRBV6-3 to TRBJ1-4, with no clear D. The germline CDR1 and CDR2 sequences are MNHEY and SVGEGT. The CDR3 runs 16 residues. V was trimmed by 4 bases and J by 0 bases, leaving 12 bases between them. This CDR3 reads CASSFTDGATNEKLFF. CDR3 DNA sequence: TGTGCCAGCAGTTTCACGGACGGTGCAACTAATGAAAAACTGTTTTTT.

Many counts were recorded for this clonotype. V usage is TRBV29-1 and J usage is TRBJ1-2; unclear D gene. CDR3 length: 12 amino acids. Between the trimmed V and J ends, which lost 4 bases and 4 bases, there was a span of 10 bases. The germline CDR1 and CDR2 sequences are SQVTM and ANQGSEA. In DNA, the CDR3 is TGCAGCGTTGGCGGCTGGGGCTATGGCTACACCTTC. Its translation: CSVGGWGYGYTF. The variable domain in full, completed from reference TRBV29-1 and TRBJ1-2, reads SAVISQKPSRDICQRGTSLTIQCQVDSQVTMMFWYRQQPGQSLTLIATANQGSEATYESGFVIDKFPISRPNLTFSTLTVSNMSPEDSSIYLCSVGGWGYGYTFGSGTRLTVV.

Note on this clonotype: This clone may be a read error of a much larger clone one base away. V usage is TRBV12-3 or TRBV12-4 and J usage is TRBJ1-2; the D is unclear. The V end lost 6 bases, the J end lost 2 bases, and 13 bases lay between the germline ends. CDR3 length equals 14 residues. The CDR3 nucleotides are TGTGCCAGCAGCCGGTCGGCCTCAAACTATGGCTACACCTTC. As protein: CASSRSASNYGYTF.

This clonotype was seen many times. DNA of the CDR3: TGCGCCAGCAGCCAACGGAGGACAGGGGGCGGGGGTCAGCCCCAGCATTTT. Its protein product is CASSQRRTGGGGQPQHF. The chain recombines TRBV4-3 with TRBJ1-5, with 11 nucleotides matching TRBD1. The trim removed 2 bases at V and 6 bases at J, leaving 9 bases unmatched. The V gene's germline CDR1 is LGHNA and CDR2 YSLEER. This CDR3 has 17 amino acids.

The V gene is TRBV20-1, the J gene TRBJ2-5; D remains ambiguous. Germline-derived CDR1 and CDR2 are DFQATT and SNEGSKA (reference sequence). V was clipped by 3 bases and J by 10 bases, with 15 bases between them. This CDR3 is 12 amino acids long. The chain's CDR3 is CSASRPVGVQYF. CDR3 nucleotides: TGCAGTGCTAGTCGACCGGTTGGGGTCCAGTACTTC.

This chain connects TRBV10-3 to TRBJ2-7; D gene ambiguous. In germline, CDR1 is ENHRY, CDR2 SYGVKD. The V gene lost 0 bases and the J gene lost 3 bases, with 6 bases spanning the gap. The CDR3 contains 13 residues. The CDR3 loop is CAISESSYYEQYF. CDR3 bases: TGTGCCATCAGTGAGTCTTCCTACTACGAGCAGTACTTC.

CDR3 in DNA: TGTGCCAGCAGTGAGCTCTACTACCTAGCGGGGGGGCCTTCGAATACGCAGTATTTT. It translates to CASSELYYLAGGPSNTQYF. This chain connects TRBV6-4 to TRBJ2-3, with 12 nucleotides matching TRBD2. Germline V gene data show CDR1 as MRHNA and CDR2 as SNTAGT. The CDR3 contains 19 residues. V was clipped by 3 bases and J by 7 bases; unmatched bases: 17.

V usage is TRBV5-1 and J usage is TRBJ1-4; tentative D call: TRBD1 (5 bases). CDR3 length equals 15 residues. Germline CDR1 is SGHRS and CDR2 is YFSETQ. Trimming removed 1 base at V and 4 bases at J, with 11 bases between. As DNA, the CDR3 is TGCGCCAGCAGCTTGACCCAGGGTGGTAATGAAAAACTGTTTTTT. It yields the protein CASSLTQGGNEKLFF.

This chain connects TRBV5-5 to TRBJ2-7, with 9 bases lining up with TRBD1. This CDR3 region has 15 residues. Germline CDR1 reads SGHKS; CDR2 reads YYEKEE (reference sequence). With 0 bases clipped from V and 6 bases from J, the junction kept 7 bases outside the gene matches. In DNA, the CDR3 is TGTGCCAGCAGCTTGGTTAGGACAGGGGTGGCCGAGCAGTACTTC. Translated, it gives CASSLVRTGVAEQYF.

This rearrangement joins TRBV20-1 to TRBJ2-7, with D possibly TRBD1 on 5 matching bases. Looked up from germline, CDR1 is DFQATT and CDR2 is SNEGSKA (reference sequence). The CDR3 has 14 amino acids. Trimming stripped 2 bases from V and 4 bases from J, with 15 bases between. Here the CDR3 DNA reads TGCAGTGCTAGACAGCCAGGGCCTCGGTACGAGCAGTACTTC. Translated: CSARQPGPRYEQYF.

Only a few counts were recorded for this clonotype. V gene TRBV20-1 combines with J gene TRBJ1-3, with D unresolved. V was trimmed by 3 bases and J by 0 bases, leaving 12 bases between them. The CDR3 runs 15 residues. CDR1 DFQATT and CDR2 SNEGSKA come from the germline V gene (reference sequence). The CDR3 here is CSARPGSPSGNTIYF. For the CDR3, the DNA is TGCAGTGCTAGGCCGGGATCCCCCTCTGGAAACACCATATATTTT.

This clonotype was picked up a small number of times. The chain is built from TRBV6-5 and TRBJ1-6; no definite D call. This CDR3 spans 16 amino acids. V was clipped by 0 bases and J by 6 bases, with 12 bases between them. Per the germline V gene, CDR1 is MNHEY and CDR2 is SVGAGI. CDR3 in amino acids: CASSYSRSLSNSPLHF. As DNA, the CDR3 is TGTGCCAGCAGTTACTCCCGGAGTTTAAGTAATTCACCCCTCCACTTT.

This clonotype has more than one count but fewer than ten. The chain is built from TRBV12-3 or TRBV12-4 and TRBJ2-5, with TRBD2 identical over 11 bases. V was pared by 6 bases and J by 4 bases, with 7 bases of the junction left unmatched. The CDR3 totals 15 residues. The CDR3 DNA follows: TGTGCCAGCAGCTTTAGCGGGAGGGCCCCAGAGACCCAGTACTTC. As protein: CASSFSGRAPETQYF.

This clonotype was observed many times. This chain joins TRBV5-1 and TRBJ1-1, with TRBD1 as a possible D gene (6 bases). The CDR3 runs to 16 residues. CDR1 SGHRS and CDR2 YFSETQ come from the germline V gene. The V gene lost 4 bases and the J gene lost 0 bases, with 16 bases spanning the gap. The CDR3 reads CASSTWGTGMNTEAFF. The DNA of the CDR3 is TGCGCCAGCAGCACCTGGGGTACAGGGATGAACACTGAAGCTTTCTTT.

DNA of the CDR3: TGTGCCACCAGCAGAGTATCTGGGAGTTTCAATGAGCAGTTCTTC. Amino acids: CATSRVSGSFNEQFF. V and J are TRBV15 and TRBJ2-1, with D tentatively TRBD2 (5 bases). In germline, CDR1 is LNHNV, CDR2 YYDKDF (reference sequence). Trimming pared 1 base from V and 6 bases from J, leaving 13 bases between. The CDR3 runs to 15 residues.

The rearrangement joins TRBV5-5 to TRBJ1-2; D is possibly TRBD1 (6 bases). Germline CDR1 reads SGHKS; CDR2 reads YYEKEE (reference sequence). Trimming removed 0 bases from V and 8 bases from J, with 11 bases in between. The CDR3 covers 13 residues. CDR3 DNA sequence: TGTGCCAGCAGCTTGGATTGGGACAAGGGCTACACCTTC. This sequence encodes CASSLDWDKGYTF. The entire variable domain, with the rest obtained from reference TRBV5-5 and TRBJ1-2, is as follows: DAGVTQSPTHLIKTRGQQVTLRCSPISGHKSVSWYQQVLGQGPQFIFQYYEKEERGRGNFPDRFSARQFPNYSSELNVNALLLGDSALYLCASSLDWDKGYTFGSGTRLTVV.

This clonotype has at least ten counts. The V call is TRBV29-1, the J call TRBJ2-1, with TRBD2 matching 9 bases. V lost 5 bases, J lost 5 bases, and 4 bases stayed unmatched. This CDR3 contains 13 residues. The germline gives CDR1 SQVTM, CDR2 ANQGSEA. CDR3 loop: CSVSLAGNNEQFF. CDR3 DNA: TGCAGCGTTAGCCTAGCGGGAAACAATGAGCAGTTCTTC.

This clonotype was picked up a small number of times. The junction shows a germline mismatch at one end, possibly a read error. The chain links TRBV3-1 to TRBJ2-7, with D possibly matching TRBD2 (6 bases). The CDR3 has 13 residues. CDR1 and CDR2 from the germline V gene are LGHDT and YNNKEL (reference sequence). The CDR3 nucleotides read TGTGCCAGCAGCCTGGGGGGAATCGCGAGACAGTCCTTT. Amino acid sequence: CASSLGGIARQSF.

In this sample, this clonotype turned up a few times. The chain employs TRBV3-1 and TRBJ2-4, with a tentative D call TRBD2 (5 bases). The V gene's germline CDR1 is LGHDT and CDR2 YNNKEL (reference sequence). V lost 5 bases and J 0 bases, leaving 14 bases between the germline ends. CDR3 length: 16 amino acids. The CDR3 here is CASSFGGGLAKNIQYF. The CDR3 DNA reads TGTGCCAGCAGCTTTGGAGGTGGTTTAGCCAAAAACATTCAGTACTTC.

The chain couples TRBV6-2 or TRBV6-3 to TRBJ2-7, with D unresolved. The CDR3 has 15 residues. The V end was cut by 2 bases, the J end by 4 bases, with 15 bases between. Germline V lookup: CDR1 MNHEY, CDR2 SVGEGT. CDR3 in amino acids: CASSYGSLPPYEQYF. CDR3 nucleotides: TGTGCCAGCAGTTACGGAAGCCTTCCGCCGTACGAGCAGTACTTC.